Listed below are T cell receptor beta chains from one sample, sequenced in a study of shared clonotypes between healthy human individuals. Generated by immunoSEQ multiplex PCR, the TCRdb table keeps only in-frame clones and is missing some. This table holds about 2,500,000 clones, roughly nine tenths found once. The material sequenced was naive CD4+ T cells sorted from blood. These receptors came from a man in his late teens or twenties in good health. Both conserved end residues are part of each CDR3. The D gene is left open where the match is weak. Only some rows state a clone size, as once, few, many or a class for expanded clones.

CAGRRGLEEKLFF	TGTGCCGGAAGGCGGGGGTTGGAAGAAAAACTGTTTTTT	TRBV2	TRBJ1-4	.	.
CSLDDLYEQYF	TGCAGCCTGGATGACCTGTACGAGCAGTACTTC	TRBV20-1	TRBJ2-7	.	.
CASSPQGAVETQYF	TGTGCCAGCTCCCCACAGGGGGCGGTGGAGACCCAGTACTTC	TRBV18	TRBJ2-5	.	TRBD1
CASSLTGTVNEKLFF	TGTGCCAGCAGCTTAACCGGGACAGTTAATGAAAAACTGTTTTTT	TRBV7-9	TRBJ1-4	.	TRBD1
CASSKDPSGTYEQYF	TGTGCCAGCAGCAAAGACCCTAGCGGGACCTACGAGCAGTACTTC	TRBV21-1	TRBJ2-7	once	.
CSVPRGQGAKGANVLTF	TGCAGCGTCCCAAGGGGCCAGGGGGCAAAAGGGGCCAACGTCCTGACTTTC	TRBV29-1	TRBJ2-6	.	TRBD1
CASSIMEDSNQPQHF	TGTGCCAGTAGTATAATGGAGGATAGCAATCAGCCCCAGCATTTT	TRBV19	TRBJ1-5	.	.
CASSAQTGTGELFF	TGTGCCAGCAGCGCACAAACCGGGACCGGGGAGCTGTTTTTT	TRBV9	TRBJ2-2	once	.
CASSPLTGRLVSNTEAFF	TGTGCCAGCTCACCGCTGACAGGTCGCCTGGTTAGCAACACTGAAGCTTTCTTT	TRBV18	TRBJ1-1	.	.
CASSFGTGTQYF	TGTGCCAGCAGTTTCGGTACGGGTACGCAGTATTTT	TRBV27	TRBJ2-3	.	.
CASSQSDSSSYNEQFF	TGCGCCAGCAGCCAGTCGGACAGCAGCTCCTACAATGAGCAGTTCTTC	TRBV4-1	TRBJ2-1	once	.
CASSILAGDPNEQFF	TGCGCCAGCAGCATACTAGCGGGAGACCCCAATGAGCAGTTCTTC	TRBV5-1	TRBJ2-1	.	TRBD2
CASSLQGLEQYF	TGCGCCAGCAGCTTGCAAGGCCTCGAGCAGTACTTC	TRBV5-1	TRBJ2-7	once	.
CSAGRAREQYF	TGCAGTGCCGGGAGGGCTCGGGAGCAGTACTTC	TRBV20-1	TRBJ2-7	.	TRBD2
CSVELRGKNTEAFF	TGCAGCGTTGAACTCCGGGGCAAGAACACTGAAGCTTTCTTT	TRBV29-1	TRBJ1-1	once	.
CASSVAGRGSYNEQFF	TGTGCCAGCAGCGTAGCCGGGAGAGGGTCCTACAATGAGCAGTTCTTC	TRBV9	TRBJ2-1	once	.
CASSSGQNYGYTF	TGTGCCAGCAGCTCCGGGCAAAACTATGGCTACACCTTC	TRBV5-6	TRBJ1-2	.	.
CASSLSSGGNYGYTF	TGTGCCAGCAGCTTAAGCTCAGGGGGAAACTATGGCTACACCTTC	TRBV7-2	TRBJ1-2	.	TRBD1
CASSLGQGSNQPQHF	TGTGCCAGCAGCCTGGGACAGGGTAGCAATCAGCCCCAGCATTTT	TRBV11-2	TRBJ1-5	few	TRBD1
CASREDTYIGELFF	TGCGCCAGCAGGGAGGACACGTACATCGGGGAGCTGTTTTTT	TRBV10-2	TRBJ2-2	.	.
CASSPGRGETNEQFF	TGTGCCAGCAGTCCCGGACGAGGGGAAACCAATGAGCAGTTCTTC	TRBV27	TRBJ2-1	.	.
CASSAGYYNSPLHF	TGTGCCAGCAGCGCGGGATATTATAATTCACCCCTCCACTTT	TRBV7-9	TRBJ1-6	.	.
CSVASGRSYEQYF	TGCAGCGTCGCTAGCGGACGGTCCTACGAGCAGTACTTC	TRBV29-1	TRBJ2-7	.	TRBD2
CASSQDHSKDTQYF	TGCGCCAGCAGCCAAGACCACAGCAAAGATACGCAGTATTTT	TRBV4-1	TRBJ2-3	.	.
CASSALGQGEIEQYF	TGTGCCAGCAGTGCCCTCGGACAGGGGGAAATCGAGCAGTACTTC	TRBV28	TRBJ2-7	.	TRBD1
CASSSTGGAPEAFF	TGCGCCAGCAGCTCGACAGGGGGCGCGCCTGAAGCTTTCTTT	TRBV5-1	TRBJ1-1	.	TRBD1
CASSLGPGTSGVETQYF	TGCGCCAGCAGCTTGGGGCCCGGGACTAGCGGGGTGGAGACCCAGTACTTC	TRBV5-1	TRBJ2-5	.	TRBD2
CASSSPGLGTDTQYF	TGTGCCAGCAGTTCCCCAGGACTTGGCACAGATACGCAGTATTTT	TRBV28	TRBJ2-3	.	.
CASSAGGVTNTEAFF	TGTGCCAGCAGCGCCGGGGGGGTAACGAACACTGAAGCTTTCTTT	TRBV9	TRBJ1-1	.	.
CASSFAGGNEQFF	TGTGCCAGCAGCTTCGCGGGGGGGAATGAGCAGTTCTTC	TRBV11-2	TRBJ2-1	.	TRBD2
CASKASGMTGDEQFF	TGCGCCAGCAAGGCTAGCGGGATGACCGGGGATGAGCAGTTCTTC	TRBV5-1	TRBJ2-1	.	TRBD2
CAWTPGGSNSPLHF	TGTGCCTGGACCCCGGGAGGTTCCAATTCACCCCTCCACTTT	TRBV30	TRBJ1-6	once	.